Below are 27 T cell receptor beta chains sequenced from a single sample in a study of blood T cell repertoires in COVID-19. The assay was immunoSEQ multiplex PCR, and TCRdb's table has in-frame clones only and misses some. The sample shows 350,000 to 500,000 clones, roughly 90% of them seen only once. Source material: peripheral blood. These TCRs come from a man aged 18 to 35 with COVID-19, enrolled during active disease.

The V call is TRBV11-2, the J call TRBJ1-1; the D gene is possibly TRBD1 (6 bases). CDR1 SGHAT and CDR2 FQNNGV come from the germline V gene. This CDR3 is 16 amino acids long. Trimming removed 4 bases from V and 2 bases from J, with 17 bases in between. The CDR3 spells CASSSPTGTSNTEAFF. In DNA form, the CDR3 reads TGTGCCAGCAGCTCGCCAACCGGGACATCAAACACTGAAGCTTTCTTT. The entire variable domain, with the rest obtained from reference TRBV11-2 and TRBJ1-1, is as follows: EAGVAQSPRYKIIEKRQSVAFWCNPISGHATLYWYQQILGQGPKLLIQFQNNGVVDDSQLPKDRFSAERLKGVDSTLKIQPAKLEDSAVYLCASSSPTGTSNTEAFFGQGTRLTVV.

On this clone: This sample includes further DNA sequences coding for the same CDR3. The V gene is TRBV5-4, the J gene TRBJ2-3; D perhaps matches TRBD2 (7 bases). CDR1 is SGHNT, CDR2 YYREEE, per germline (reference sequence). The CDR3 has 14 amino acids. V was pared by 2 bases and J by 3 bases, with 10 bases between. CDR3 residues: CASSFRGGTDTQYF. The CDR3 DNA is TGTGCCAGCAGCTTTAGGGGGGGGACAGATACGCAGTATTTT.

This chain uses TRBV11-3 with TRBJ2-5; tentative D call: TRBD2 (5 bases). The germline V gene encodes CDR1 SGHNT and CDR2 YENEEA. CDR3 length: 15 residues. Trimming pared 0 bases from V and 5 bases from J, leaving 13 bases between. The CDR3 bases are TGTGCCAGCAGCTTAGATCTTTGGACTTTGGAGACCCAGTACTTC. It yields the protein CASSLDLWTLETQYF.

The gene calls are TRBV11-3 and TRBJ2-7; D is ambiguous. From germline, CDR1 is SGHNT and CDR2 YENEEA. There are 10 residues in the CDR3. Trimming cost V 8 bases and J 4 bases, with 6 bases left between them. As DNA, the CDR3 is TGTGCCAGCCAGGAATACGAGCAGTACTTC. It is translated as CASQEYEQYF. Looking up the rest from reference TRBV11-3 and TRBJ2-7 gives the full variable domain: EAGVVQSPRYKIIEKKQPVAFWCNPISGHNTLYWYLQNLGQGPELLIRYENEEAVDDSQLPKDRFSAERLKGVDSTLKIQPAELGDSAVYLCASQEYEQYFGPGTRLTVT.

The chain uses TRBV20-1 and TRBJ2-7; 9 bases align to TRBD2. The V gene's germline CDR1 is DFQATT and CDR2 SNEGSKA (reference sequence). The CDR3 extends over 14 amino acids. Losses at the gene ends were 3 bases for V and 5 bases for J; bases not matched to a gene: 8. CDR3 in amino acids: CSASGVSGSHEQYF. CDR3 nucleotides: TGCAGTGCTAGTGGGGTTAGCGGGAGTCACGAGCAGTACTTC.

V and J are TRBV18 and TRBJ2-3, with 9 bases that match TRBD2. Trimming removed 1 base from V and 4 bases from J; junction bases left unmatched: 3. Germline lookup yields CDR1 KGHSH and CDR2 LQKENI. The CDR3 is 15 amino acids. The CDR3 nucleotides are TGTGCCAGCTCACCACTAGCGGGGGATTCAGATACGCAGTATTTT. Residues: CASSPLAGDSDTQYF.

This chain links TRBV6-6 with TRBJ2-2, with a tentative D call TRBD1 (6 bases). The CDR3 contains 13 residues. Between the trimmed V and J ends, which lost 7 bases and 5 bases, there was a span of 11 bases. Germline V CDR1 and CDR2: MNHNY, SVGAGI (reference sequence). The CDR3 nucleotides read TGTGCCAGCACCTACACAGGGACCGGGGAGCTGTTTTTT. It yields the protein CASTYTGTGELFF.

The chain is built from TRBV15 and TRBJ2-3; 10 positions agree with TRBD2. The V gene end was trimmed by 1 base and the J gene end by 4 bases; junction bases not matched to a gene: 2. The CDR3 covers 15 residues. Germline CDR1 reads LNHNV; CDR2 reads YYDKDF (reference sequence). CDR3 nucleotides: TGTGCCACCAGCAGAGCCCTAGCGGGAGCAGATACGCAGTATTTT. This codes for CATSRALAGADTQYF. Filled out from reference TRBV15 and TRBJ2-3, the complete variable domain reads DAMVIQNPRYQVTQFGKPVTLSCSQTLNHNVMYWYQQKSSQAPKLLFHYYDKDFNNEADTPDNFQSRRPNTSFCFLDIRSPGLGDTAMYLCATSRALAGADTQYFGPGTRLTVL.

This chain joins TRBV18 and TRBJ1-4, with TRBD1 as a possible D gene (5 bases). V shed 6 bases and J shed 7 bases, with 18 bases lying between them. The CDR3 has 15 residues. In germline, CDR1 is KGHSH, CDR2 LQKENI. Here the CDR3 DNA reads TGTGCCAGCTCCCGATCAACAGGAGTCGGTGAAAAACTGTTTTTT. It translates to CASSRSTGVGEKLFF.

This chain uses TRBV6-4 with TRBJ2-1; D is uncertain. This CDR3 is built from 13 residues. Germline CDR1 reads MRHNA; CDR2 reads SNTAGT. The V and J ends lost 4 bases and 0 bases respectively, with 4 bases between them. In nucleotides, the CDR3 is TGTGCCAGCAGTGCGGGCTCCTACAATGAGCAGTTCTTC. Translation gives CASSAGSYNEQFF.

The chain has TRBV7-9 and TRBJ1-3; tentative D call: TRBD1 (5 bases). CDR3 length: 15 residues. Trimming pared 5 bases from V and 0 bases from J, leaving 11 bases between. Germline V gives CDR1 SEHNR, CDR2 FQNEAQ (reference sequence). CDR3 sequence (DNA): TGTGCCAGCAGCCCTGACAGCTTCTCTGGAAACACCATATATTTT. Translation: CASSPDSFSGNTIYF.

The V call is TRBV5-6, the J call TRBJ2-2, with 8 bases aligning to TRBD1. This CDR3 is built from 15 residues. V shed 3 bases and J 7 bases; nucleotides not matched to a gene: 8. The V gene's germline CDR1 is SGHDT and CDR2 YYEEEE. The CDR3 DNA reads TGTGCCAGCAGCTGGGGTCAGGGGGCAGGCGGGGAGCTGTTTTTT. Translating it yields CASSWGQGAGGELFF.

The chain couples TRBV6-5 to TRBJ2-5, with 8 bases lining up with TRBD2. CDR1 and CDR2 (germline): MNHEY, SVGAGI. The V gene end was trimmed by 6 bases and the J gene end by 5 bases; junction bases not matched to a gene: 5. The CDR3 sequence is 13 residues long. In DNA, the CDR3 is TGTGCCAGCAGAAGCGGGAGAGGGGAGACCCAGTACTTC. It yields the protein CASRSGRGETQYF.

A single count supports this clone. This rearrangement joins TRBV25-1 to TRBJ1-4, with D possibly being TRBD1 (6 bases). The germline CDR1 and CDR2 sequences are MGHDK and SYGVNS. V lost 4 bases and J lost 4, with 7 bases in between. The CDR3 is made up of 13 amino acids. CDR3 nucleotide sequence: TGTGCCAGCAGTGGGGACATTAATGAAAAACTGTTTTTT. It encodes CASSGDINEKLFF.

The rearrangement uses TRBV5-1 and TRBJ2-3; no reliable D call. V was clipped by 3 bases and J by 0 bases, with 5 bases between them. The V gene's germline CDR1 is SGHRS and CDR2 YFSETQ. CDR3 length: 13 residues. For the CDR3, the DNA is TGCGCCAGCAGCTATAGTAGCACAGATACGCAGTATTTT. This sequence encodes CASSYSSTDTQYF.

The rearrangement joins TRBV11-2 to TRBJ1-4; the D gene is possibly TRBD1 (5 bases). Trimming pared 5 bases from V and 7 bases from J, leaving 14 bases between. The CDR3 length is 14 residues. The germline CDR1 and CDR2 sequences are SGHAT and FQNNGV. The CDR3 is CASSPGTLVEKLFF. The CDR3 DNA sequence: TGTGCCAGCAGCCCGGGGACTTTGGTTGAAAAACTGTTTTTT.

CDR3 region: CSVPGDMGTNYEQYF. In DNA, the CDR3 is TGCAGCGTCCCTGGCGACATGGGGACTAACTACGAGCAGTACTTC. The chain links TRBV29-1 to TRBJ2-7, with 7 bases matching TRBD2. Losses at the gene ends were 6 bases for V and 3 bases for J; bases not matched to a gene: 14. The CDR3 sequence is 15 residues long. Germline V gene sequence: CDR1 SQVTM, CDR2 ANQGSEA.

The chain recombines TRBV19 with TRBJ2-1; 7 nucleotides line up with TRBD1. Germline-derived CDR1 and CDR2 are LNHDA and SQIVND (reference sequence). The CDR3 extends over 16 amino acids. Germline trimming cut 6 bases from V and 0 bases from J; bases unmatched to any gene: 8. CDR3 coding DNA: TGTGCCAGTAGCCTATTACAGGGGAGCTCCTACAATGAGCAGTTCTTC. It codes for CASSLLQGSSYNEQFF.

The V call is TRBV30, the J call TRBJ2-7; tentatively, D is TRBD2 (5 bases). Germline-derived CDR1 and CDR2 are GTSNPN and SVGIG (reference sequence). The CDR3 runs to 11 residues. Trimming stripped 5 bases from V and 6 bases from J, with 11 bases between. CDR3 protein: CAWFSRGEQYF. The CDR3 DNA sequence: TGTGCCTGGTTTTCACGGGGCGAGCAGTACTTC.

The chain is built from TRBV9 and TRBJ2-1; TRBD1 is a possible D gene (5 bases). Trimming shortened V by 5 bases and J by 3 bases, and 15 bases separated the two germline ends. The CDR3 is 15 residues long. Germline CDR1 reads SGDLS; CDR2 reads YYNGEE. CDR3 loop: CASSFAGQNYNEQFF. The CDR3 coding sequence is TGTGCCAGCAGTTTTGCAGGGCAGAACTACAATGAGCAGTTCTTC.

The chain links TRBV6-5 to TRBJ1-5; 8 nucleotides match TRBD1. V shed 6 bases, J shed 5 bases, and the junction held 9 bases outside the gene matches. Germline CDR1 MNHEY, CDR2 SVGAGI. This CDR3 has 15 residues. The CDR3: CASRMAGQVYQPQHF. Written as DNA, the CDR3 is TGTGCCAGCAGGATGGCGGGACAGGTTTATCAGCCCCAGCATTTT.

This CDR3 is CASSLGVNSYNEQFF. The CDR3 DNA is TGTGCCAGCAGCTTGGGAGTTAACTCCTACAATGAGCAGTTCTTC. The chain has TRBV5-8 and TRBJ2-1; D is unresolved. This CDR3 comprises 15 residues. V lost 0 bases and J 0 bases, leaving 7 bases between the germline ends. From germline, CDR1 is SGHTS and CDR2 YDEGEE.

The gene calls are TRBV4-2 and TRBJ2-1; no firm D call. Germline-derived CDR1 and CDR2 are LGHNA and YNFKEQ. The CDR3 length is 17 residues. Trimming took off 0 bases at V and 2 bases at J, with 14 bases between the two ends. CDR3 sequence reads: CASSQDDVDLAYNEQFF. Written as DNA, the CDR3 is TGTGCCAGCAGCCAAGATGATGTGGATCTAGCCTACAATGAGCAGTTCTTC.

A few counts support this clone. This sequence joins TRBV6-5 and TRBJ1-3; D is ambiguous. The ends were cut back, 6 bases at V and 3 bases at J, with 12 bases in the middle. Germline V lookup: CDR1 MNHEY, CDR2 SVGAGI. CDR3 length: 14 amino acids. This chain's CDR3 is CASSPMRVGNTIYF. CDR3 sequence (DNA): TGTGCCAGCAGCCCCATGAGGGTTGGAAACACCATATATTTT.

The V call is TRBV6-5, the J call TRBJ2-2; D is undetermined. Trimming removed 7 bases at V and 7 bases at J, with 7 bases between. Germline CDR1 and CDR2: MNHEY and SVGAGI. This CDR3 has 11 amino acids. CDR3 sequence reads: CASKISGELFF. CDR3 coding DNA: TGTGCCAGCAAAATCAGCGGGGAGCTGTTTTTT.

This clone showed up just once. Other DNA variants within this sample encode the same CDR3. The genes are TRBV4-2 and TRBJ1-6; no clear D. The V gene lost 0 bases and the J gene lost 10 bases, with 4 bases spanning the gap. CDR1 is LGHNA and CDR2 is YNFKEQ in the germline V gene. The CDR3 is 12 residues long. CDR3 residues: CASSQDSSPLHF. The CDR3 DNA reads as TGTGCCAGCAGCCAAGATAGCTCACCCCTCCACTTT.

V and J are TRBV6-5 and TRBJ2-3; TRBD2 matches at 11 bases. The CDR3 has 16 residues. Germline loops: CDR1 MNHEY, CDR2 SVGAGI. Unmatched junction bases numbered 5, after V lost 4 bases and J lost 2 bases. The CDR3, as DNA: TGTGCCAGCAGTTCTCTAGCGGGGGGCCTCACAGATACGCAGTATTTT. It translates to CASSSLAGGLTDTQYF.